This TCR beta chain appears in the sequencing data of a study of T cell responses to AZD1222 COVID-19 vaccine. This table comes from immunoSEQ multiplex PCR, and its TCRdb copy is limited to in-frame clones, with some not included. This table has around 160,000 clones, about 91% appearing once. Points from the study as a whole: There were mostly white British donors and more females than males, and clonal diversity was possibly underestimated.

As concerns this clone: Its matching antigen is unknown.

The source material was peripheral blood, sampled 28 days after the second AZD1222 dose. This sequence originates from an adult who received the AZD1222 COVID-19 vaccine.

The CDR3 DNA is TGTGCCAGTAGGGGGCGGGGACTCCCTGAAGCTTTCTTT. Protein: CASRGRGLPEAFF. V usage is TRBV19 and J usage is TRBJ1-1; D possibly corresponds to TRBD1 (5 bases). The CDR3 extends over 13 amino acids. Germline V gives CDR1 LNHDA, CDR2 SQIVND (reference sequence). Trimming pared 6 bases from V and 6 bases from J, leaving 14 bases between.